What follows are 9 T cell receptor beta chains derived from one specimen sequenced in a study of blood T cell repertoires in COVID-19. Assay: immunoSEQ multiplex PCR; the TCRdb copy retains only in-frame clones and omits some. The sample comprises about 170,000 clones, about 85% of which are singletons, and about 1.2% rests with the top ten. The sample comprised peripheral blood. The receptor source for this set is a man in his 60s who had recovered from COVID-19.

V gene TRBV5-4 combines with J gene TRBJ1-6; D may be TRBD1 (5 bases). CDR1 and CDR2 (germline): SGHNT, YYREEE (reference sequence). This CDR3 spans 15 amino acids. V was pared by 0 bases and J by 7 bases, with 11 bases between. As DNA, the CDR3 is TGTGCCAGCAGCTTGGGGCAGGGTCCGAATTCACCCCTCCACTTT. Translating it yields CASSLGQGPNSPLHF.

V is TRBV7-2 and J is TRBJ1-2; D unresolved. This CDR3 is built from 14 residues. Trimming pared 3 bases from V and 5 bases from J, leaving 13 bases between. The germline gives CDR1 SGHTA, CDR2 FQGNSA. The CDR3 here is CASSFGGSGYGYTF. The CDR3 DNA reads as TGTGCCAGCAGCTTCGGCGGGTCGGGGTATGGCTACACCTTC.

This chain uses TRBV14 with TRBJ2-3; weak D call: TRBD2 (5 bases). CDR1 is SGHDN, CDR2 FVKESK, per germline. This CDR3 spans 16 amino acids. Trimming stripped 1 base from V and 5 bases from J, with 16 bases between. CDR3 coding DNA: TGTGCCAGCAGCCAAGTCCGTGGCGGGTGGAAAGATACGCAGTATTTT. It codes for CASSQVRGGWKDTQYF.

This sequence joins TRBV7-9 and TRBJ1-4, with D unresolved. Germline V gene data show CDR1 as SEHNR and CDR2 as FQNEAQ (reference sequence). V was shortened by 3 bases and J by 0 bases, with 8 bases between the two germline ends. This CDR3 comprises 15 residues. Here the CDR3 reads CASSFLAPTNEKLFF. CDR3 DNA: TGTGCCAGCAGCTTCCTAGCTCCAACTAATGAAAAACTGTTTTTT.

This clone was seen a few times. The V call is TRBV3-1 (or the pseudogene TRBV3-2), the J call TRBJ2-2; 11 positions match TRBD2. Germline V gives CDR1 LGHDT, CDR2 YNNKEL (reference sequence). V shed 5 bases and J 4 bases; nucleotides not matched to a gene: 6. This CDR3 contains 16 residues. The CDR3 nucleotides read TGTGCCAGCAGCTACGGACTAGCGGGCCCCACCGGGGAGCTGTTTTTT. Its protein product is CASSYGLAGPTGELFF.

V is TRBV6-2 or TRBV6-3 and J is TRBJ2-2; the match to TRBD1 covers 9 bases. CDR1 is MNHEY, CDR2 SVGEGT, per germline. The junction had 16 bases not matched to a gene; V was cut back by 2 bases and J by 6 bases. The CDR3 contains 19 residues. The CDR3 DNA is TGTGCCAGCAGTTACCGCGACAGGGGGGTGTCCGCGGGCCCCGGGGAGCTGTTTTTT. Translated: CASSYRDRGVSAGPGELFF.

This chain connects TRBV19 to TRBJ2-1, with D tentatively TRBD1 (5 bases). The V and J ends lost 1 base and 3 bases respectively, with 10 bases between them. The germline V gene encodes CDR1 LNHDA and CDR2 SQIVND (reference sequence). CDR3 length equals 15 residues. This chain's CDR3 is CASSIGAGLYNEQFF. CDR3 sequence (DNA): TGTGCCAGTAGTATAGGGGCAGGGCTCTACAATGAGCAGTTCTTC.

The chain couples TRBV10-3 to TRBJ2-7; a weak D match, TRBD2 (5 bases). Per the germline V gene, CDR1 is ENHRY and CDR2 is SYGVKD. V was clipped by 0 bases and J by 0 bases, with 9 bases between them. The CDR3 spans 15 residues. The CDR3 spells CAISESAEASYEQYF. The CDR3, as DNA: TGTGCCATCAGTGAGTCGGCGGAGGCCTCCTACGAGCAGTACTTC.

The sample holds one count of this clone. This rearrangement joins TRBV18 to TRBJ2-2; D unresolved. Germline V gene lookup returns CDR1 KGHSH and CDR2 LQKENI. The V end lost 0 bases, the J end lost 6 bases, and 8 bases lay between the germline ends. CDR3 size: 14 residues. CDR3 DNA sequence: TGTGCCAGCTCACCACCGAGCAAGCCCGGGGAGCTGTTTTTT. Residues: CASSPPSKPGELFF.